This record covers a single TCR beta chain. Its specificity is not known. Produced via immunoSEQ multiplex PCR; TCRdb's table is partial and in-frame only. The sample has 15,000 to 20,000 clones, 75% to 80% seen once. The data stem from a study of CD4 T cells in relation to SARS-CoV-2 and coronaviruses. The unexposed donors gave CD4+ T cells in about 2011-2018, prior to COVID-19. After less than 11 days of culture, CD4+ T cells were isolated. This clonotype originated in a human donor in good health. Sequenced input: CD4+ T cells from PBMCs, cultured in vitro.

CDR3 DNA sequence: TGTGCCAGCAGTTTAACGGGAGGGTACTCCTACAATGAGCAGTTCTTC. As protein: CASSLTGGYSYNEQFF. V usage is TRBV28 and J usage is TRBJ2-1, with TRBD2 matching 8 bases. Germline loops: CDR1 MDHEN, CDR2 SYDVKM. V shed 2 bases and J 0 bases; nucleotides not matched to a gene: 3. This CDR3 comprises 16 residues. Supplemented by reference TRBV28 and TRBJ2-1, the full variable domain reads DVKVTQSSRYLVKRTGEKVFLECVQDMDHENMFWYRQDPGLGLRLIYFSYDVKMKEKGDIPEGYSVSREKKERFSLILESASTNQTSMYLCASSLTGGYSYNEQFFGPGTRLTVL.